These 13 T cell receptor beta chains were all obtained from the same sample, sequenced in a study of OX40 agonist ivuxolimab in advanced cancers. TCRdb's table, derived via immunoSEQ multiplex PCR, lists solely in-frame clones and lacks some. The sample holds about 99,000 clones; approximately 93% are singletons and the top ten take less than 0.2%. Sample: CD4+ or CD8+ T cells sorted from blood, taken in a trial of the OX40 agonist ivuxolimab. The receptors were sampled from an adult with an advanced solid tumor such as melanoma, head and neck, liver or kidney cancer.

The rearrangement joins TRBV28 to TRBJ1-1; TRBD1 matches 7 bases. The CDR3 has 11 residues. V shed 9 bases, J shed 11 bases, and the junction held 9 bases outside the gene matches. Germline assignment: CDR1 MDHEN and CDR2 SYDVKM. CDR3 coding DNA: TGTGCCAGTACGACGGGACAGAAGGCTTTCTTT. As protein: CASTTGQKAFF.

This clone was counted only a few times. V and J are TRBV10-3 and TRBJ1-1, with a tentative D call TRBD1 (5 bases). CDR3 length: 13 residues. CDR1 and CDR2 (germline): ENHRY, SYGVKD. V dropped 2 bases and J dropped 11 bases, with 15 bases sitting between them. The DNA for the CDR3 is TGTGCCATCAGTGAGGCTACAGGAGGCCAGGCTTTCTTT. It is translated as CAISEATGGQAFF.

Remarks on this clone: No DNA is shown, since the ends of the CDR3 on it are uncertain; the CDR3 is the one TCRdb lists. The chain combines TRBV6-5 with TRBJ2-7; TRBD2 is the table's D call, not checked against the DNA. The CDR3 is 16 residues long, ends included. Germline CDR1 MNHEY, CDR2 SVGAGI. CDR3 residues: CASSSSRTSGTYEQYF.

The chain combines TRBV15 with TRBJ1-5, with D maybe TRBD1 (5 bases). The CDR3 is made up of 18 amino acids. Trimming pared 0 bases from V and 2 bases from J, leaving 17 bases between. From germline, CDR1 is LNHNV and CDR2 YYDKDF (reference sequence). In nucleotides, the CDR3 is TGTGCCACCAGCAGAGACTGGGGGGGGTTCTCGGGCAATCAGCCCCAGCATTTT. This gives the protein CATSRDWGGFSGNQPQHF.

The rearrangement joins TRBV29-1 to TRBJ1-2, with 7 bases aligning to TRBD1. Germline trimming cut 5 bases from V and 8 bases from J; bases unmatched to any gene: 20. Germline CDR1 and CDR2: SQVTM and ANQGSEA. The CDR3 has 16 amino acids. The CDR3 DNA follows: TGCAGCGTTCCGGTTTTCGGGACAGTCATATCAGGGGGCTACACCTTC. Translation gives CSVPVFGTVISGGYTF.

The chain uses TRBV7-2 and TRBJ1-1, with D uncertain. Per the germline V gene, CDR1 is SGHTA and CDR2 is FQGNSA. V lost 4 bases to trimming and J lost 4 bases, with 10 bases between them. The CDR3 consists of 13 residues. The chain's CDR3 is CASSSVATTEAFF. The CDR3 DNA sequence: TGTGCCAGCAGCTCAGTAGCCACCACTGAAGCTTTCTTT. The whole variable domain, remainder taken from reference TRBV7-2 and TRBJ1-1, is GAGVSQSPSNKVTEKGKDVELRCDPISGHTALYWYRQSLGQGLEFLIYFQGNSAPDKSGLPSDRFSAERTGGSVSTLTIQRTQQEDSAVYLCASSSVATTEAFFGQGTRLTVV.

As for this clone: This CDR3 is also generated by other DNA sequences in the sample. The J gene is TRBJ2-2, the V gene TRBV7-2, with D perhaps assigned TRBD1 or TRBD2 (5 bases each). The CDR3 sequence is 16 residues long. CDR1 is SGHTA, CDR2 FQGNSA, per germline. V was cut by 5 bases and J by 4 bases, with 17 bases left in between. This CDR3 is CASSPPEGAGTGELFF. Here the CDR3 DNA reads TGTGCCAGCAGCCCTCCCGAAGGGGCGGGCACCGGGGAGCTGTTTTTT. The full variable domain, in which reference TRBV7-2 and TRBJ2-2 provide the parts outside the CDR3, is GAGVSQSPSNKVTEKGKDVELRCDPISGHTALYWYRQSLGQGLEFLIYFQGNSAPDKSGLPSDRFSAERTGGSVSTLTIQRTQQEDSAVYLCASSPPEGAGTGELFFGEGSRLTVL.

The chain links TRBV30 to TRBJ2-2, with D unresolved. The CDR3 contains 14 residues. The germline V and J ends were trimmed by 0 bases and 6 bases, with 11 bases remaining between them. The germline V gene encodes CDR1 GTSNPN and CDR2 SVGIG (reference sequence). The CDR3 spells CAWSVGAVPGELFF. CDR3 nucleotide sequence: TGTGCCTGGAGTGTAGGCGCGGTCCCCGGGGAGCTGTTTTTT.

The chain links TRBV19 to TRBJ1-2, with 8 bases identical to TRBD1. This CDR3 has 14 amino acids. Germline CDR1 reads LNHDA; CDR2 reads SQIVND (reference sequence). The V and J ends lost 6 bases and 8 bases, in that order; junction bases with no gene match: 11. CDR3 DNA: TGTGCCAGTAGGACGCCGGACAGGGCTTGGGGCTACACCTTC. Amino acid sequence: CASRTPDRAWGYTF.

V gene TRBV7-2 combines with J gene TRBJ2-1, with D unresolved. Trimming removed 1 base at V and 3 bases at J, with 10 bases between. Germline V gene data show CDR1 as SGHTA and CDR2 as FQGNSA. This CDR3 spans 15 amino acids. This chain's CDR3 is CASSLGGFDYNEQFF. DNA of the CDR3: TGTGCCAGCAGCTTAGGGGGATTCGACTACAATGAGCAGTTCTTC.

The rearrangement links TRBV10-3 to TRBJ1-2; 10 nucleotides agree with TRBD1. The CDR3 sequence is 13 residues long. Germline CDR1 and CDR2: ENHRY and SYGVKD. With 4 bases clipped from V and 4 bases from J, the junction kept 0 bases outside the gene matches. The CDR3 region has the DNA TGTGCCATCAGTGGGGACAGGGGCTATGGCTACACCTTC. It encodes CAISGDRGYGYTF.

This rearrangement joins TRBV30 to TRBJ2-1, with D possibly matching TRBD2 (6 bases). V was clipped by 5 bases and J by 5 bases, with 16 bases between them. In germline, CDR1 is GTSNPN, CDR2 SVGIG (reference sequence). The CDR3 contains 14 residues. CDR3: CAWDSGTFDNEQFF. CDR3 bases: TGTGCCTGGGACTCCGGGACTTTCGACAATGAGCAGTTCTTC.

CDR3 DNA: TGTGCTAGTGGTTGGGCTCTAAAGGACAGGGGGCCCTCAGATACGCAGTATTTT. Protein product: CASGWALKDRGPSDTQYF. The J gene is TRBJ2-3, the V gene TRBV12-5; 11 bases line up with TRBD1. The length of the CDR3 is 18 residues. V lost 4 bases, J lost 4 bases, and 13 bases stayed unmatched. Germline CDR1 LGHNT, CDR2 FRNRAP.